One sample yielded the 14 T cell receptor beta chains listed below, sequenced in a study of T cell changes during pregnancy in multiple sclerosis. The table came from immunoSEQ multiplex PCR; TCRdb's copy has only in-frame clones and leaves some out. This sample yields about 31,000 clones, of which over 80% are seen a single time; around 8.2% belongs to the top ten. The specimen comprised CD8+ T cells from peripheral blood mononuclear cells, sampled before pregnancy. The receptors originated from a female donor with multiple sclerosis, enrolled in a pregnancy study.

V gene TRBV2 combines with J gene TRBJ2-7, with a tentative D call TRBD1 (7 bases). V lost 4 bases, J lost 5 bases, and 18 bases lay in between. The germline gives CDR1 SNHLY, CDR2 FYNNEI. CDR3 length: 15 amino acids. CDR3 nucleotide sequence: TGTGCCAGCAGTGCGGGGGACAGTCTTTTCGACGAGCAGTACTTC. Encoded protein: CASSAGDSLFDEQYF. Combining the CDR3 with reference TRBV2 and TRBJ2-7 gives the whole variable domain EPEVTQTPSHQVTQMGQEVILRCVPISNHLYFYWYRQILGQKVEFLVSFYNNEISEKSEIFDDQFSVERPDGSNFTLKIRSTKLEDSAMYFCASSAGDSLFDEQYFGPGTRLTVT.

The V call is TRBV11-3, the J call TRBJ1-1, with unresolved D. V was trimmed by 6 bases and J by 5 bases, leaving 19 bases between them. CDR1 is SGHNT and CDR2 is YENEEA in the germline V gene. The CDR3 covers 15 residues. The DNA for the CDR3 is TGTGCCAGCAGTTCGCCGTCGGACTCAGGTACTGAAGCTTTCTTT. This sequence encodes CASSSPSDSGTEAFF.

The chain couples TRBV19 to TRBJ2-7, with TRBD2 identical over 7 bases. The germline V gene encodes CDR1 LNHDA and CDR2 SQIVND (reference sequence). This CDR3 spans 15 amino acids. The trim removed 8 bases at V and 2 bases at J, leaving 12 bases unmatched. The CDR3 nucleotides read TGTGCCAGTCATCGATCCGGCGGGGGACCCTACGAGCAGTACTTC. Translation: CASHRSGGGPYEQYF.

V and J are TRBV28 and TRBJ2-7; TRBD2 might be the D (7 bases). Trimming pared 3 bases from V and 3 bases from J, leaving 27 bases between. Germline V CDR1 and CDR2: MDHEN, SYDVKM. CDR3 length equals 19 residues. The CDR3 region has the DNA TGTGCCAGCAGTTTTCTTGACGGGGGGCCAAACCAAACTAACTACGAGCAGTACTTC. Protein product: CASSFLDGGPNQTNYEQYF.

The rearrangement uses TRBV2 and TRBJ2-7; TRBD2 aligns across 8 bases. The CDR3 totals 16 residues. Trimming took 6 bases from V and 2 from J; bases not matched to a gene: 12. In germline, CDR1 is SNHLY, CDR2 FYNNEI. This chain's CDR3 is CASSVGSGMKAYEQYF. CDR3 sequence (DNA): TGTGCCAGCAGCGTCGGTAGCGGGATGAAGGCCTACGAGCAGTACTTC.

The chain employs TRBV4-3 and TRBJ2-7, with 9 bases lining up with TRBD1. The V gene end was trimmed by 1 base and the J gene end by 0 bases; junction bases not matched to a gene: 1. CDR1 and CDR2 (germline): LGHNA, YSLEER. The CDR3 length is 15 residues. CDR3 amino acids: CASSQGTGDSYEQYF. The CDR3 bases are TGCGCCAGCAGCCAAGGGACAGGGGACTCCTACGAGCAGTACTTC.

This clone turned up a few times. The V call is TRBV6-1, the J call TRBJ2-7, with 11 bases that match TRBD2. V gave up 1 base and J gave up 5 bases; unmatched junction bases: 4. CDR3 length: 15 residues. CDR1 is MNHNS, CDR2 SASEGT, per germline. The CDR3 bases are TGTGCCAGCAGTGAAGAAACTAGCGGGAGCAACGAGCAGTACTTC. Protein sequence: CASSEETSGSNEQYF.

This clone is a singleton in its sample. The chain uses TRBV18 and TRBJ2-2; TRBD2 matches at 12 bases. Germline CDR1 KGHSH, CDR2 LQKENI. The CDR3 is 18 amino acids. The trim removed 6 bases at V and 5 bases at J, leaving 13 bases unmatched. This chain's CDR3 is CASSQGQEGTSGTGELFF. CDR3 nucleotide sequence: TGTGCCAGCTCGCAGGGCCAAGAAGGGACTAGCGGGACCGGGGAGCTGTTTTTT.

The table lists this clone with a few counts. V is TRBV27 and J is TRBJ1-1; D possibly corresponds to TRBD1 (5 bases). The CDR3 has 13 residues. The V gene lost 0 bases and the J gene lost 5 bases, with 7 bases spanning the gap. Germline loops: CDR1 MNHEY, CDR2 SMNVEV (reference sequence). DNA of the CDR3: TGTGCCAGCAGTTTATCCCAGGGTACTGAAGCTTTCTTT. This encodes CASSLSQGTEAFF.

The V gene is TRBV9, the J gene TRBJ2-7; the match to TRBD1 covers 7 bases. CDR3 length: 15 residues. Trimming took 5 bases from V and 2 from J; bases not matched to a gene: 10. From germline, CDR1 is SGDLS and CDR2 YYNGEE. This chain's CDR3 is CASSYEGQKTYEQYF. In DNA, the CDR3 is TGTGCCAGCAGTTACGAGGGACAGAAAACCTACGAGCAGTACTTC.

The chain uses TRBV9 and TRBJ1-5; no definite D call. The V gene's germline CDR1 is SGDLS and CDR2 YYNGEE. The CDR3 runs to 13 residues. V was trimmed by 5 bases and J by 4 bases, leaving 10 bases between them. The CDR3 region is CASSQMTNQPQHF. The CDR3 bases are TGTGCCAGCAGTCAAATGACTAATCAGCCCCAGCATTTT.

The genes are TRBV6-5 and TRBJ2-3; D may be TRBD1 (5 bases). Germline V lookup: CDR1 MNHEY, CDR2 SVGAGI. With 2 bases removed from V and 6 bases from J, the gap between germline ends came to 15 bases. The CDR3 has 15 residues. DNA for the CDR3: TGTGCCAGCAGTTACGGGGCTGGTGGGGCGGATACGCAGTATTTT. Its translation is CASSYGAGGADTQYF.

The V gene is TRBV6-6, the J gene TRBJ2-7; 12 bases match TRBD1. This CDR3 has 16 residues. V lost 0 bases and J lost 5; bases outside the gene matches: 5. CDR1 is MNHNY, CDR2 SVGAGI, per germline (reference sequence). This chain's CDR3 is CASSYSPGQGAHEQYF. The CDR3 region has the DNA TGTGCCAGCAGTTACTCTCCGGGACAGGGGGCACACGAGCAGTACTTC.

The chain uses TRBV2 and TRBJ2-2; 11 bases are shared with TRBD2. The germline CDR1 and CDR2 sequences are SNHLY and FYNNEI. With 2 bases clipped from V and 5 bases from J, the junction kept 4 bases outside the gene matches. CDR3 length: 16 amino acids. The CDR3 sequence is CASSENLAGGTGELFF. CDR3 in DNA: TGTGCCAGCAGTGAAAACCTAGCGGGAGGTACCGGGGAGCTGTTTTTT. The full variable domain, rest sourced from reference TRBV2 and TRBJ2-2, is EPEVTQTPSHQVTQMGQEVILRCVPISNHLYFYWYRQILGQKVEFLVSFYNNEISEKSEIFDDQFSVERPDGSNFTLKIRSTKLEDSAMYFCASSENLAGGTGELFFGEGSRLTVL.